Listed here is a single T cell receptor beta chain. What it recognizes is unknown. This record comes from a study of cytomegalovirus exposure and HLA in healthy donors. On the study more broadly: Later, an analysis reported that the 100 to 150 validation repertoires had used the same platform as the approximately 720 first-cohort repertoires. Whole-study results and caveats: A later analysis found first-cohort TCR clusters tended to co-occur in the 130 or so validation repertoires. The CMV antigen specificity of a few CMV-associated chains was confirmed through in vitro analysis. Cytomegalovirus-associated status was assigned to approximately 160 TCR beta chains.

Measured with immunoSEQ multiplex PCR; TCRdb has only the in-frame clones, and not every one. Seen here are tens of thousands of clones, 88% observed once, and the top ten hold over 6.5%. This CDR3 has 15 amino acids. Germline V gene lookup returns CDR1 SGHAT and CDR2 FQNNGV. V shed 2 bases and J 7 bases; nucleotides not matched to a gene: 5. The chain combines TRBV11-2 with TRBJ2-4; TRBD2 agrees at 10 bases. Sequencing was carried out using PBMCs. The sequence was collected from a woman aged 25 to 39 in good health and CMV-seronegative. The CDR3 bases are TGTGCCAGCAGCTTATCGGAGGGACTAGCGAACATTCAGTACTTC. Protein: CASSLSEGLANIQYF.